The text below deals with one T cell receptor (beta chain). This CDR3 contains 12 residues. Germline values: CDR1 MNHNY, CDR2 SVGAGI (reference sequence). V dropped 5 bases and J dropped 14 bases, with 18 bases sitting between them. This table comes from immunoSEQ multiplex PCR, and its TCRdb copy is limited to in-frame clones, with some not included. The sample includes 200,000 or so clones, roughly 82% of them seen just once. This entry is derived from a study of blood T cell repertoires in COVID-19. Study-level background: T cells, B-cell-depleted T cells, or PBMCs supplied cDNA or gDNA.

The TCR was taken from a woman in her twenties or thirties with acute or convalescent COVID-19. The specimen was peripheral blood. The chain is built from TRBV6-6 and TRBJ1-2; D call uncertain. The CDR3 DNA sequence: TGTGCCAGCAGTCTCCCCCGCGGGGTAGGGACCTTC. This sequence encodes CASSLPRGVGTF.